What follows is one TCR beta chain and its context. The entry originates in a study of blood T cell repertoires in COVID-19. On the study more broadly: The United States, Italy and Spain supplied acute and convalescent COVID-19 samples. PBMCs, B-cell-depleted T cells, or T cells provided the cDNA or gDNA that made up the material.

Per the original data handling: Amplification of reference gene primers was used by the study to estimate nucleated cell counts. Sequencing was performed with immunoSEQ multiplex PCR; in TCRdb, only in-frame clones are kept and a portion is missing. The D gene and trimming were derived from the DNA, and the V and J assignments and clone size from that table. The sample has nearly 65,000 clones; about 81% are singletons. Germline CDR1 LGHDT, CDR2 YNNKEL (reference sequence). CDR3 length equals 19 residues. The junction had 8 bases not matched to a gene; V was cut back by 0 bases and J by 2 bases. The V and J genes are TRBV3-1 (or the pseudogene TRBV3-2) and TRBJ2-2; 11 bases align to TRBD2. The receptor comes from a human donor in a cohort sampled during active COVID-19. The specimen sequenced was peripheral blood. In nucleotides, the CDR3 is TGTGCCAGCAGCCAAGATGGGAGGGGACTAGCGGTTAACACCGGGGAGCTGTTTTTT. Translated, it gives CASSQDGRGLAVNTGELFF.